This TCR beta chain comes out of a study of T cell responses to AZD1222 COVID-19 vaccine. Study-level background: Pooled samples include second doses given at about 4 or 12 weeks.

The CDR3 consists of 14 residues. The germline V and J ends were trimmed by 3 bases and 2 bases, with 9 bases remaining between them. Germline CDR1 is SGHRS and CDR2 is YFSETQ. To note about this clone: Its antigen is unidentified.

Findings and limits, study-wide: Donors were chiefly white British, with a greater number of females, and clonal diversity was perhaps underestimated. Dominant CD4 TCR responses targeted spike regions 160-218 and 743-854. Epitopes outside B.1.351 and B.1.1.7 mutated regions reportedly drew nearly half of spike TCRs.

Method: immunoSEQ multiplex PCR; TCRdb's copy keeps in-frame clones and lacks some. The table records some 110,000 clones, about 86% of them present only once. The input for sequencing was peripheral blood, taken on day 0 of AZD1222 vaccination. The chain combines TRBV5-1 with TRBJ2-1; D perhaps matches TRBD2 (5 bases). The source is an adult in good health. The CDR3 region is CASSSAGPYNEQFF. CDR3 coding DNA: TGCGCCAGCAGCTCCGCGGGCCCCTACAATGAGCAGTTCTTC. Based on the CDR3 plus reference TRBV5-1 and TRBJ2-1, the full variable domain is KAGVTQTPRYLIKTRGQQVTLSCSPISGHRSVSWYQQTPGQGLQFLFEYFSETQRNKGNFPGRFSGRQFSNSRSEMNVSTLELGDSALYLCASSSAGPYNEQFFGPGTRLTVL.